The entry below gives a single T cell receptor beta chain sequence along with its context. The antigen it binds to is not known. Base qualities were left out, and no much larger clone turns up one base away. This entry comes from a study of PD-1 blockade in classical Hodgkin lymphoma (dated by TCRdb to 2018 to 2020). In the study overall: Nivolumab dosing was 3 mg/kg intravenously every 2 weeks, continuing until either disease progression or unacceptable toxicity. To define a peripheral blood immune signature of response to PD-1 blockade in classical Hodgkin lymphoma, the study combined TCR beta sequencing with CyTOF.

The Qiagen DNeasy kit was used to extract genomic DNA from unsorted PBMCs and from the negatively selected CD4+ and CD8+ fractions. TCR beta CDR3 regions were subjected to amplification by immunoSEQ multiplex PCR with primers that anneal to V and J segments. A synthetic immune receptor repertoire was used to minimize amplification bias, and any residual bias was removed computationally once sequencing was done. Per the source publication's procedure: Repertoire diversity was quantified as the Shannon entropy index using custom Python scripts. Unsorted, CD4+ and CD8+ repertoires were analyzed separately, except in combined analyses where CD4+ and CD8+ sequences were merged in silico. Clonal expansion was defined as a frequency increase of at least 2-fold after treatment compared with C1D1, and clones undetected at baseline were assigned a pseudocount of 0.5. Singleton clones were defined as clones with 0 or 1 copy at C1D1, and non-singleton clones were defined as clones with 2 or more copies. Clones expanded in unsorted samples were labelled as CD4+, CD8+ or unknown by matching protein sequences in sorted samples from the same patient. Wilcoxon tests were applied to paired samples to test diversity changes from C1D1 to C4D1. TCRdb provides this immuneACCESS table in a form limited to in-frame rearrangements. Some clones are lacking; in checked studies, under half of them reflect an unresolved V gene, and why the rest are absent is not known. V, J and clone size are those of that table, while D and trimming were read from the DNA. In all, the sample holds some 64,000 clones, and approximately 92% of those were seen once. The ten biggest clones cover approximately 15% of the sample.

What the authors observed across the whole study: Trial patients achieving complete response had baseline diversity similar to newly diagnosed patients, whereas partial responders and progressors had significantly lower diversity. A significant rise by C4D1 was seen in CD4+ but not CD8+ TCR diversity (p=0.0027 vs p=0.16), with the rise being most apparent in complete responders (p=0.02). Baseline TCR diversity was reported as lower in newly diagnosed patients than in healthy donors, and lower still in relapsed/refractory patients. The study was restricted to a single clinical trial cohort, and the causes of repertoire differences, possibly disease activity or prior therapy, were left undefined. Lower diversity was observed in patients in whom nivolumab was started less than 1 year after ASCT, and these patients were excluded from later analyses so that confounding by immune reconstitution would be avoided.

In the paper's terms, the time point label means: cycle 1 day 1 (C1D1), immediately before nivolumab initiation. Every trial patient had relapsed following autologous stem cell transplantation, and prior brentuximab vedotin exposure was what differed among cohorts A, B and C. The trial cohort comprised 56 patients with relapsed/refractory classical Hodgkin lymphoma whose best overall responses were complete response, partial response or progressive disease. Trial patients were treated with single-agent nivolumab in the multi-cohort phase II CheckMate 205 trial. An independent review committee assessed best overall response by applying the 2007 International Working Group response criteria. Trial PBMCs were collected immediately before nivolumab initiation (C1D1) and during therapy at cycle 2 day 1 and cycle 4 day 1. Peripheral blood was collected in 8 mL Vacutainer Cell Preparation Tubes, from which PBMCs were isolated by centrifugation and then cryopreserved.

Its CDR3 holds 15 amino acids, cysteine through phenylalanine. The read is trimmed to its CDR3 DNA, 45 bases read in frame from base 1. Sequences SGHRS (CDR1) and YFSETQ (CDR2) are obtained from the germline V gene. The junction carries 11 bases between V and J, which are trimmed by 0 bases and 2 bases respectively. The chain is encoded by TRBV5-1 joined to TRBJ2-5; TRBD2 could be the D gene, as 6 bases match. The receptor's source is a human donor with classical Hodgkin lymphoma. Sequencing was performed on peripheral blood mononuclear cells (PBMCs), taken at baseline. The DNA sequence is TGCGCCAGCAGCTTGGCTAGCGACCCTCAAGAGACCCAGTACTTC. This encodes CASSLASDPQETQYF. With the rest looked up from the reference TRBV5-1 and TRBJ2-5 genes rather than sequenced, the full variable domain is KAGVTQTPRYLIKTRGQQVTLSCSPISGHRSVSWYQQTPGQGLQFLFEYFSETQRNKGNFPGRFSGRQFSNSRSEMNVSTLELGDSALYLCASSLASDPQETQYFGPGTRLLVL.